The subject of this entry is one T cell receptor (beta chain). Antigen unknown. Amplification of TCR alpha and beta CDR3 regions from RNA used iRepertoire nested multiplex PCR. TCRdb ran MiXCR on the multiplex PCR reads and lists one entry per CDR3 protein. The table has 300,000 to 400,000 distinct CDR3 sequences, 41% seen once. This CDR3 has 17 amino acids. Germline CDR1 and CDR2: MDHEN and SYDVKM. With 5 bases clipped from V and 4 bases from J, the junction kept 12 bases outside the gene matches. This record comes from a study of glioma-infiltrating T cells. Study at large: Before surgery, glioma patients received dexamethasone for at most six days.

Points from the study as a whole: Gliomas, especially low-grade, showed above-expected tissue-blood divergence; non-neoplastic patients showed below.

The receptor was isolated from a human donor with low-grade glioma or glioblastoma, undergoing nonglioma brain surgery, or in good health (not recorded which). The specimen sequenced was glioma tissue, nonneoplastic brain tissue, or PBMCs (not recorded which). This chain uses TRBV28 with TRBJ2-1; the match to TRBD2 covers 9 bases. The CDR3 region has the DNA TGTGCCAGCAGTCCACCCTGGGGGCGGGAGGGGTACAATGAGCAGTTCTTC. Protein: CASSPPWGREGYNEQFF.